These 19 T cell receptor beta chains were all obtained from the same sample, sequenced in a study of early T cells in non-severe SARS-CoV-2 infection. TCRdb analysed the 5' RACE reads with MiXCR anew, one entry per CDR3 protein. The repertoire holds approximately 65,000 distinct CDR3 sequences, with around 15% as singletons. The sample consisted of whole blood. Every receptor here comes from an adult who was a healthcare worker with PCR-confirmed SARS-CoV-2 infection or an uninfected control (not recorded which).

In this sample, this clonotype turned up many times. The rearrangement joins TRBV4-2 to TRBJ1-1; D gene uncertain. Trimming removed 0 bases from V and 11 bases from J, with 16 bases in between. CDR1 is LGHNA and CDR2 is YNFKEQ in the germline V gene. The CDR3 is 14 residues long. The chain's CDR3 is CASSQDWRPGKAFF. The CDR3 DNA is TGTGCCAGCAGCCAAGATTGGCGTCCTGGGAAGGCTTTCTTT.

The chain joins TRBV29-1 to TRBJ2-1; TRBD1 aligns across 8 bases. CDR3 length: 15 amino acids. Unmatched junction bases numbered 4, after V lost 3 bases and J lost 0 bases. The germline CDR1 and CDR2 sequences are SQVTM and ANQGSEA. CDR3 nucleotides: TGCAGCGTTGATGCGGACAGGGTCTCCTACAATGAGCAGTTCTTC. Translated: CSVDADRVSYNEQFF.

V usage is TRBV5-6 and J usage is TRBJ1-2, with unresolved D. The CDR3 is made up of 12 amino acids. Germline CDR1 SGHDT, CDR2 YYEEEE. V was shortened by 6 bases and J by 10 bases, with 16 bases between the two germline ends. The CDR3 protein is CASTSYTESYTF. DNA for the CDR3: TGTGCCAGCACTAGCTATACTGAATCCTACACCTTC.

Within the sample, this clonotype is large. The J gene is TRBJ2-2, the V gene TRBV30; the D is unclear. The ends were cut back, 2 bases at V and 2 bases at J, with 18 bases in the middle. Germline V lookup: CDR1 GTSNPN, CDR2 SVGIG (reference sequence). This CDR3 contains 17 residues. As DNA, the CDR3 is TGTGCCTGGAGTCTACCGGAGTTCCGAACCAACACCGGGGAGCTGTTTTTT. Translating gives CAWSLPEFRTNTGELFF.

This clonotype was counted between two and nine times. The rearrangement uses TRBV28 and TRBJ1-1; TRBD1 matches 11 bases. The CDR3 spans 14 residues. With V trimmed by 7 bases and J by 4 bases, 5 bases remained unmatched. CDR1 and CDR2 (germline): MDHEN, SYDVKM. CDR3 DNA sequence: TGTGCCAGCACTCGGGACAGGGGGATCACTGAAGCTTTCTTT. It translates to CASTRDRGITEAFF.

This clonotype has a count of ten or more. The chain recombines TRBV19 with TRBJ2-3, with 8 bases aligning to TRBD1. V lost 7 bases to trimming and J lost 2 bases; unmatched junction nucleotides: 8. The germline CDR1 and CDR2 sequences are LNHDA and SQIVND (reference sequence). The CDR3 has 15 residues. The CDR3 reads CASKSGQGATDTQYF. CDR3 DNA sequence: TGTGCCAGTAAGAGTGGCCAGGGGGCCACAGATACGCAGTATTTT.

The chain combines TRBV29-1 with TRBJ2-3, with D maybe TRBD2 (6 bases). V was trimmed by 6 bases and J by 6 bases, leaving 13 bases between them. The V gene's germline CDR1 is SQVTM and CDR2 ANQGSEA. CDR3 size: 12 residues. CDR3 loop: CSVRAGPDTQYF. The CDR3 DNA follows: TGCAGCGTAAGGGCGGGACCCGATACGCAGTATTTT.

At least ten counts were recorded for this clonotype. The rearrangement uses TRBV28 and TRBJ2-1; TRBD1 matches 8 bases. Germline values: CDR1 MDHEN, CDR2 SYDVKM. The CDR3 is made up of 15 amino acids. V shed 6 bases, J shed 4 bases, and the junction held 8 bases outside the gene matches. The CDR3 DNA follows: TGTGCCAGCAGACTCGGGACAGGAGAATACAATGAGCAGTTCTTC. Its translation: CASRLGTGEYNEQFF. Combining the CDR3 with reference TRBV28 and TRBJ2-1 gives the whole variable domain DVKVTQSSRYLVKRTGEKVFLECVQDMDHENMFWYRQDPGLGLRLIYFSYDVKMKEKGDIPEGYSVSREKKERFSLILESASTNQTSMYLCASRLGTGEYNEQFFGPGTRLTVL.

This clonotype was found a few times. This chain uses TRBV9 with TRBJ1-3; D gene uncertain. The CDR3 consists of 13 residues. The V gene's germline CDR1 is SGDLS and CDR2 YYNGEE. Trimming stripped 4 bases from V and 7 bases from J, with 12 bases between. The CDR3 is CASSPSGGNTIYF. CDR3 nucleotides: TGTGCCAGCAGCCCAAGTGGAGGGAACACCATATATTTT.

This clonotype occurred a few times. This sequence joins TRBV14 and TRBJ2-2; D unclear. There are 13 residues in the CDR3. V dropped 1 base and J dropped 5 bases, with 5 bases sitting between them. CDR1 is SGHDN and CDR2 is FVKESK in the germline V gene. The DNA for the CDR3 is TGTGCCAGCAGCCAAGCTGGGACCGGGGAGCTGTTTTTT. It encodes CASSQAGTGELFF.

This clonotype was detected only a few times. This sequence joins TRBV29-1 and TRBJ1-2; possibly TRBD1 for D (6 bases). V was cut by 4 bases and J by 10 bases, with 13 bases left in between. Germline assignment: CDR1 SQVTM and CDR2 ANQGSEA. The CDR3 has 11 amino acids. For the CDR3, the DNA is TGCAGCGTTGCGACAGGCCCCCACTACACCTTC. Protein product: CSVATGPHYTF.

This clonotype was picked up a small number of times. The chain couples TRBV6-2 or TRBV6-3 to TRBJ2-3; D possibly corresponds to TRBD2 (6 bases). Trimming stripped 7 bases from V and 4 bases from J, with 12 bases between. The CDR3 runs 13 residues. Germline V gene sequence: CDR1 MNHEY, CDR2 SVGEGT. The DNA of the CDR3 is TGTGCCAGCAATTTGGGGGGAGCAGATACGCAGTATTTT. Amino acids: CASNLGGADTQYF.

The CDR3 DNA reads TGTGCCAGCAGCTTAGTTAGGGGGCTCCAAGAAAAACTGTTTTTT. It specifies CASSLVRGLQEKLFF. The rearrangement uses TRBV7-2 and TRBJ1-4; 7 bases agree with TRBD1. There are 15 residues in the CDR3. V lost 1 base to trimming and J lost 8 bases; unmatched junction nucleotides: 7. Germline V gives CDR1 SGHTA, CDR2 FQGNSA.

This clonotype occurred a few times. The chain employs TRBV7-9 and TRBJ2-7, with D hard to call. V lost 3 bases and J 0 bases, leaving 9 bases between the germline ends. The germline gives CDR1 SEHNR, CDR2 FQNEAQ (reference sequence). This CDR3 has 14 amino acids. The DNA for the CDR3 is TGTGCCAGCAGCTTCACAGCCAACTCCTACGAGCAGTACTTC. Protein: CASSFTANSYEQYF.

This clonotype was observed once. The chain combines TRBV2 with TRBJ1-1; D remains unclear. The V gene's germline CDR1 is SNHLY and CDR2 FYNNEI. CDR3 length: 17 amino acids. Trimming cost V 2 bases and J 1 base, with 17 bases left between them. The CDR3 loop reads CASSEQAEKGPNTEAFF. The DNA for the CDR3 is TGTGCCAGCAGTGAACAGGCAGAAAAGGGTCCGAACACTGAAGCTTTCTTT.

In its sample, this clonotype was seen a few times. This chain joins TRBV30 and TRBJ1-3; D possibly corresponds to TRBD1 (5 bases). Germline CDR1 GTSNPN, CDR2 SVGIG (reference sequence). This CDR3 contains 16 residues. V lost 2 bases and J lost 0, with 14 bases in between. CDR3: CAWSPGLPDSGNTIYF. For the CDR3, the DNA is TGTGCCTGGAGTCCGGGACTCCCGGACTCTGGAAACACCATATATTTT.

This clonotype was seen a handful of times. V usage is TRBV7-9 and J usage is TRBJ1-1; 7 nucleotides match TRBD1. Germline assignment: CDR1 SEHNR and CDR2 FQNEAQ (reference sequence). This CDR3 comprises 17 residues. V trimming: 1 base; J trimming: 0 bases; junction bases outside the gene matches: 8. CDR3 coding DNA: TGTGCCAGCAGCTTAGGGGTTGCCGGGACAGTGAACACTGAAGCTTTCTTT. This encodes CASSLGVAGTVNTEAFF.

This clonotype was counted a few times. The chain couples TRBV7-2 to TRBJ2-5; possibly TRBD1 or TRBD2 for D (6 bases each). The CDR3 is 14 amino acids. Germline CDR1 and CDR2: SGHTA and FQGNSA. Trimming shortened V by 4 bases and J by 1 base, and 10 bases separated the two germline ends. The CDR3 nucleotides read TGTGCCAGCAGCTGGTCGGGGGCCCAAGAGACCCAGTACTTC. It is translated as CASSWSGAQETQYF.

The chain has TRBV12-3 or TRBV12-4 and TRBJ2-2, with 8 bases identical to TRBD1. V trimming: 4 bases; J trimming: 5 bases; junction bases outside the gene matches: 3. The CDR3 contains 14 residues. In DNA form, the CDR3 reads TGTGCCAGCAGTTATGACAGGGGTACCGGGGAGCTGTTTTTT. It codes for CASSYDRGTGELFF.